These 20 T cell receptor beta chains share one sample of origin, sequenced in a study of shared clonotypes between healthy human individuals. Sequenced by immunoSEQ multiplex PCR; TCRdb stores in-frame clones only, minus some. Here the sample spans fewer than 550,000 clones, approximately 79% being singletons. Sequenced input: PBMCs. These receptors came from a woman in her 40s in good health. Some clones in this sample may be carry-over from other donors' samples.

This clone was observed at least ten times. The rearrangement joins TRBV7-2 to TRBJ2-2; D unresolved. The CDR3 has 13 amino acids. The V and J ends lost 7 bases and 0 bases respectively, with 6 bases between them. CDR1 SGHTA and CDR2 FQGNSA come from the germline V gene. CDR3 DNA sequence: TGTGCCAGCAAAGGGTCGAACACCGGGGAGCTGTTTTTT. Protein product: CASKGSNTGELFF.

The table lists this clone with a count of one. The rearrangement uses TRBV4-2 and TRBJ2-3; 7 nucleotides agree with TRBD1. This CDR3 spans 19 amino acids. Germline trimming cut 1 base from V and 1 base from J; bases unmatched to any gene: 14. Germline CDR1 is LGHNA and CDR2 is YNFKEQ. The CDR3 sequence is CASSQVRGQHSQGTDTQYF. CDR3 nucleotide sequence: TGTGCCAGCAGCCAAGTTAGGGGGCAGCACTCTCAGGGCACAGATACGCAGTATTTT.

The chain uses TRBV4-2 and TRBJ2-1; D is possibly TRBD1 (5 bases). V shed 4 bases and J shed 5 bases, with 18 bases lying between them. The CDR3 length is 16 residues. The germline CDR1 and CDR2 sequences are LGHNA and YNFKEQ. The CDR3 coding sequence is TGTGCCAGCAGCCGATACGGTACAGGAGAAAACAATGAGCAGTTCTTC. It is translated as CASSRYGTGENNEQFF.

This clone has just a few counts. The chain recombines TRBV6-1 with TRBJ1-5; D gene uncertain. CDR3 length: 14 amino acids. Between the trimmed V and J ends, which lost 5 bases and 3 bases, there was a span of 11 bases. CDR1 and CDR2 from the germline V gene are MNHNS and SASEGT. The CDR3 coding sequence is TGTGCCAGCAGTCGTACTGGAGACAATCAGCCCCAGCATTTT. It specifies CASSRTGDNQPQHF.

This chain's CDR3 is CASSVTARTGGVGDTQYF. CDR3 nucleotide sequence: TGTGCCAGCAGCGTCACAGCCCGGACAGGGGGCGTGGGTGATACGCAGTATTTT. This sequence joins TRBV9 and TRBJ2-3; TRBD1 aligns across 11 bases. Germline CDR1 and CDR2: SGDLS and YYNGEE. V was pared by 2 bases and J by 6 bases, with 14 bases of the junction left unmatched. CDR3 length equals 18 residues.

This clone was detected once. This chain joins TRBV7-3 and TRBJ2-3, with TRBD2 matching over 15 bases. The germline V gene has CDR1 SGHTA and CDR2 FQGTGA. The CDR3 length is 17 residues. The V segment lost 5 bases and the J segment 2 bases; nucleotides outside the gene matches: 5. This CDR3 reads CASSPGLAGGSTDTQYF. DNA of the CDR3: TGTGCCAGCAGCCCGGGACTAGCGGGAGGTTCCACAGATACGCAGTATTTT.

The chain recombines TRBV14 with TRBJ2-5, with D unresolved. CDR1 and CDR2 (germline): SGHDN, FVKESK. The CDR3 is 13 amino acids. The V end lost 1 base, the J end lost 6 bases, and 9 bases lay between the germline ends. The CDR3 loop is CASSQVKVKTQYF. Here the CDR3 DNA reads TGTGCCAGCAGCCAAGTTAAGGTGAAGACCCAGTACTTC.

The rearrangement joins TRBV30 to TRBJ2-4, with 8 bases lining up with TRBD1. Trimming removed 4 bases from V and 0 bases from J; junction bases left unmatched: 11. The germline CDR1 and CDR2 sequences are GTSNPN and SVGIG (reference sequence). The CDR3 has 17 amino acids. The DNA of the CDR3 is TGTGCCTGGATTGTTACGGGACAGGTAGTAGCCAAAAACATTCAGTACTTC. Protein product: CAWIVTGQVVAKNIQYF.

This sequence joins TRBV19 and TRBJ2-1; a weak D match, TRBD2 (7 bases). CDR1 is LNHDA and CDR2 is SQIVND in the germline V gene (reference sequence). The CDR3 is 17 amino acids. V lost 4 bases to trimming and J lost 0 bases, with 16 bases between them. In nucleotides, the CDR3 is TGTGCCAGTAGTACCCTAAGCGGGACAAGCTCCTACAATGAGCAGTTCTTC. Amino acids: CASSTLSGTSSYNEQFF.

The rearrangement uses TRBV4-1 and TRBJ1-4, with TRBD1 identical over 7 bases. Trimming at V came to 6 bases and at J to 6 bases, leaving 4 bases not matched to a gene. This CDR3 contains 13 residues. Germline V lookup: CDR1 MGHRA, CDR2 YSYEKL. The CDR3 nucleotides read TGCGCCAGCAGACAAACAGGGGATGAAAAACTGTTTTTT. Translated, it gives CASRQTGDEKLFF.

The CDR3 DNA is TGTGCCAGCAGCCAGGGCGGAGGGGGGGGAGATGAAAAACTGTTTTTT. Translation gives CASSQGGGGGDEKLFF. V usage is TRBV4-2 and J usage is TRBJ1-4; maybe TRBD1 (6 bases). The germline V gene has CDR1 LGHNA and CDR2 YNFKEQ. V was clipped by 3 bases and J by 6 bases, with 17 bases between them. The CDR3 extends over 16 amino acids.

V gene TRBV4-1 combines with J gene TRBJ2-7; a possible D gene is TRBD1 (6 bases). V shed 2 bases and J shed 3 bases, with 11 bases lying between them. Germline CDR1 MGHRA, CDR2 YSYEKL. The CDR3 sequence is 14 residues long. DNA of the CDR3: TGCGCCAGCAGCCAATCTGGACAGAGCTACGAGCAGTACTTC. Translated: CASSQSGQSYEQYF.

The rearrangement uses TRBV9 and TRBJ1-4; 10 nucleotides match TRBD1. Germline-derived CDR1 and CDR2 are SGDLS and YYNGEE. Unmatched junction bases numbered 1, after V lost 0 bases and J lost 5 bases. The CDR3 length is 15 residues. The CDR3 nucleotides read TGTGCCAGCAGCGTAGAGGGACAGGGGAATGAAAAACTGTTTTTT. Residues: CASSVEGQGNEKLFF.

The genes are TRBV19 and TRBJ1-5, with unresolved D. Germline V gene sequence: CDR1 LNHDA, CDR2 SQIVND (reference sequence). This CDR3 has 14 amino acids. V gave up 3 bases and J gave up 5 bases, with 11 bases separating them. CDR3 coding DNA: TGTGCCAGTAGTATTAATAAGGGAGATCAGCCCCAGCATTTT. Translation: CASSINKGDQPQHF. Drawing the rest from reference TRBV19 and TRBJ1-5, the complete variable domain is DGGITQSPKYLFRKEGQNVTLSCEQNLNHDAMYWYRQDPGQGLRLIYYSQIVNDFQKGDIAEGYSVSREKKESFPLTVTSAQKNPTAFYLCASSINKGDQPQHFGDGTRLSIL.

CDR3 sequence reads: CASSALQGPNTGELFF. The CDR3 DNA reads as TGTGCCAGCTCAGCCCTACAGGGGCCGAACACCGGGGAGCTGTTTTTT. J is TRBJ2-2 and V is TRBV18; 7 nucleotides match TRBD1. J was trimmed by 0 bases and V by 5 bases; bases with no gene match: 6. This CDR3 region has 16 residues. Germline V gene sequence: CDR1 KGHSH, CDR2 LQKENI.

V usage is TRBV6-6 and J usage is TRBJ2-7; 8 bases are a match to TRBD2. There are 13 residues in the CDR3. In germline, CDR1 is MNHNY, CDR2 SVGAGI (reference sequence). V lost 6 bases, J lost 9 bases, and 10 bases stayed unmatched. For the CDR3, the DNA is TGTGCCAGCAGCCAGCCGGGGGGGAGGGTGCAGTACTTC. Amino acids: CASSQPGGRVQYF.

This clone occurred once. The chain is built from TRBV7-3 and TRBJ1-5, with D possibly matching TRBD1 (5 bases). Germline assignment: CDR1 SGHTA and CDR2 FQGTGA. CDR3 length equals 13 residues. V was trimmed by 5 bases and J by 4 bases, leaving 9 bases between them. The CDR3 reads CASSIDRNQPQHF. Written as DNA, the CDR3 is TGTGCCAGCAGCATAGACAGAAATCAGCCCCAGCATTTT.

V is TRBV19 and J is TRBJ1-2, with TRBD1 matching 8 bases. This CDR3 region has 14 residues. Per germline, CDR1 LNHDA and CDR2 SQIVND (reference sequence). V lost 6 bases and J lost 2; bases outside the gene matches: 5. The CDR3 here is CASRTTGVNYGYTF. The CDR3 DNA is TGTGCCAGTAGAACGACAGGGGTCAACTATGGCTACACCTTC.

The chain uses TRBV6-5 and TRBJ2-2, with 8 positions matching TRBD2. Looked up from germline, CDR1 is MNHEY and CDR2 is SVGAGI. The CDR3 loop spans 13 amino acids. The V gene end was trimmed by 6 bases and the J gene end by 7 bases; junction bases not matched to a gene: 4. The CDR3 sequence is CASRRAGVGELFF. DNA of the CDR3: TGTGCCAGCAGAAGAGCGGGAGTCGGGGAGCTGTTTTTT.

The chain links TRBV28 to TRBJ1-1, with 7 bases fitting TRBD1. Germline loops: CDR1 MDHEN, CDR2 SYDVKM. With 11 bases clipped from V and 0 bases from J, the junction kept 3 bases outside the gene matches. The length of the CDR3 is 12 residues. DNA for the CDR3: TGTGCCCACAGGGGACTGAACACTGAAGCTTTCTTT. Translating it yields CAHRGLNTEAFF.